This TCR beta chain was recovered during a study of regulatory T cells in long-lasting Graves disease. Study overall: The study enrolled newly diagnosed Graves' patients on antithyroid drugs under 3 months.

Researchers made TCR beta libraries by using iRepertoire HTBI primers and running Arm-PCR on CDR3 regions. TCRdb called the multiplex PCR reads again in MiXCR, with one record for every CDR3 protein. Here the sample spans roughly 420,000 distinct CDR3 sequences, about 15% being singletons. Time point: newly diagnosed GD, antithyroid drugs for less than 3 months. PBMC RNA was the source of the TCR library. Deletions cut 0 bases from V and 2 bases from J, with 12 bases between. Per the germline V gene, CDR1 is DFQATT and CDR2 is SNEGSKA (reference sequence). The CDR3 length is 15 residues. These data also formed part of another study, on T cells in Graves' hyperthyroidism and ophthalmopathy. From that report: Expanded thyroid clonotypes (above 0.001) were mostly also found in blood.

The clonotype comes from a woman between 45 and 65 years old with Graves disease. The chain couples TRBV20-1 to TRBJ2-3; D is unclear. Sequences were derived from peripheral blood mononuclear cells (PBMCs), sampled at new diagnosis, from a patient treated with antithyroid drugs. The CDR3 nucleotides read TGCAGTGCTAGAGATGGCAATACCAACACAGATACGCAGTATTTT. It specifies CSARDGNTNTDTQYF.